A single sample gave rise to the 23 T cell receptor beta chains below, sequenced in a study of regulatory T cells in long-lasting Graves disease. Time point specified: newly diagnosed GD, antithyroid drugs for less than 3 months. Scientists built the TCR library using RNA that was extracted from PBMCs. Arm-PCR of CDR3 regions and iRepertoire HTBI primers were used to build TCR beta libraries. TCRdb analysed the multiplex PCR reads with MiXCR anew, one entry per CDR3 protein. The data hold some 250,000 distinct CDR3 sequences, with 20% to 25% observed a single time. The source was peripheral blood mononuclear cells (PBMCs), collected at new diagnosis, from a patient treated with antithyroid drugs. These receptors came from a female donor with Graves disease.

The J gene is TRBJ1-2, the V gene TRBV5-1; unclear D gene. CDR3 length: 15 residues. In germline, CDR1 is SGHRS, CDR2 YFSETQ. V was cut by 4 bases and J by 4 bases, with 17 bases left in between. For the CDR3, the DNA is TGCGCCAGCAGCCCTTTTATCGACCCGACCTATGGCTACACCTTC. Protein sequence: CASSPFIDPTYGYTF.

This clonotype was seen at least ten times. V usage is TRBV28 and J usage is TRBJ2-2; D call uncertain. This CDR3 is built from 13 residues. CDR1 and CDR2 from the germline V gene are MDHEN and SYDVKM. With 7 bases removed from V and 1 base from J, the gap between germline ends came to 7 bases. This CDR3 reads CASIRRNTGELFF. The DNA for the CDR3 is TGTGCCAGCATACGACGGAACACCGGGGAGCTGTTTTTT.

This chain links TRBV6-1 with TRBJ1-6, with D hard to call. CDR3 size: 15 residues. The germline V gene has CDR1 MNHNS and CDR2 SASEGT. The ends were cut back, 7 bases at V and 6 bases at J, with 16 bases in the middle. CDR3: CASKVFWQLNSPLHF. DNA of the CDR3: TGTGCCAGCAAGGTATTTTGGCAGCTTAATTCACCCCTCCACTTT.

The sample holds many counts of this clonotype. Here the CDR3 reads CASESGGVVLYNEQFF. The CDR3 nucleotides read TGTGCCAGCGAAAGTGGAGGGGTAGTGCTCTACAATGAGCAGTTCTTC. This sequence joins TRBV6-2 or TRBV6-3 and TRBJ2-1, with a possible D match to TRBD2 (6 bases). V gave up 8 bases and J gave up 3 bases, with 20 bases separating them. Per germline, CDR1 MNHEY and CDR2 SVGEGT. The CDR3 totals 16 residues.

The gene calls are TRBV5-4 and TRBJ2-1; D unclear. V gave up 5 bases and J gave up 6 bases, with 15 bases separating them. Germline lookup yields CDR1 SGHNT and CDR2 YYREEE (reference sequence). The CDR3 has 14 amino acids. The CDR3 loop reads CASRSFDDFNEQFF. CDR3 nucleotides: TGTGCCAGCAGGTCGTTCGACGACTTCAATGAGCAGTTCTTC.

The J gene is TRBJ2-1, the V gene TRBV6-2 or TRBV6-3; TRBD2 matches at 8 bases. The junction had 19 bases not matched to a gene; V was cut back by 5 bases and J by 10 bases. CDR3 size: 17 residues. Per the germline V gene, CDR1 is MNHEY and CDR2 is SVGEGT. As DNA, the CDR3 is TGTGCCAGCAGTGAAGCCTCATCCTACGGACTAGCTGGGGAGCAGTTCTTC. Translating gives CASSEASSYGLAGEQFF.

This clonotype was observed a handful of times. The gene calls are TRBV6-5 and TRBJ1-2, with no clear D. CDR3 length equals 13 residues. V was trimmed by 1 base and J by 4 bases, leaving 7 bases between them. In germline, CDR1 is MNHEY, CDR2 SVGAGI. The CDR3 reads CASSYFQSYGYTF. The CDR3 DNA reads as TGTGCCAGCAGTTACTTTCAATCCTATGGCTACACCTTC.

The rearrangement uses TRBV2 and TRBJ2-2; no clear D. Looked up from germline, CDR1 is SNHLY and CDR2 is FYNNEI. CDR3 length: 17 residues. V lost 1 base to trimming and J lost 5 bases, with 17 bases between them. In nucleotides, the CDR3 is TGTGCCAGCAGTGAAGGCCGGCCGCCGTTTACGACCGGGGAGCTGTTTTTT. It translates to CASSEGRPPFTTGELFF.

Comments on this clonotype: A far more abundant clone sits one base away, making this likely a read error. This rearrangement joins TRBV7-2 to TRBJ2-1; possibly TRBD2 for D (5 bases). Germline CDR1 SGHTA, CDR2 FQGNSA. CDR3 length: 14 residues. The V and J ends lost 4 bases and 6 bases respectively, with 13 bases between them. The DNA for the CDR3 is TGTGCCAGCAGCTCGCCGGGAACCGGCAATGAGCAGTTCTTC. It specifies CASSSPGTGNEQFF.

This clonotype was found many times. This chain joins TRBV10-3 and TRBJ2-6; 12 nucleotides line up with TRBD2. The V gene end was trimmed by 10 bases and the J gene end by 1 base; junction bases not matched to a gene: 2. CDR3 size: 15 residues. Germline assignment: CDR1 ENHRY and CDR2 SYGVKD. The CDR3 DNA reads TGTGCCACTACTAGCGGGAGGTCTGGGGCCAACGTCCTGACTTTC. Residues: CATTSGRSGANVLTF.

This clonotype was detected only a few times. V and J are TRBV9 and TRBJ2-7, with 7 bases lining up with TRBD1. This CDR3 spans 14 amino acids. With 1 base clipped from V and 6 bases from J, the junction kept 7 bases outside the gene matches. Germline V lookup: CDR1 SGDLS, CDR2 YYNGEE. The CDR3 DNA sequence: TGTGCCAGCAGCGTACTTGGACAGGACCCCGAGCAGTACTTC. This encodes CASSVLGQDPEQYF. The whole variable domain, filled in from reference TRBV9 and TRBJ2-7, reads DSGVTQTPKHLITATGQRVTLRCSPRSGDLSVYWYQQSLDQGLQFLIQYYNGEERAKGNILERFSAQQFPDLHSELNLSSLELGDSALYFCASSVLGQDPEQYFGPGTRLTVT.

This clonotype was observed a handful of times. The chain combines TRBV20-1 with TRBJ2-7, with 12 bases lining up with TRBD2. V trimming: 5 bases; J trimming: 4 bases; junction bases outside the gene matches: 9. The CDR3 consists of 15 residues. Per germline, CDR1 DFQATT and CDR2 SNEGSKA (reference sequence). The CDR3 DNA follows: TGCAGTGCTCGGGAGCTAGCGGGGGGGCTGTACGAGCAGTACTTC. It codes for CSARELAGGLYEQYF.

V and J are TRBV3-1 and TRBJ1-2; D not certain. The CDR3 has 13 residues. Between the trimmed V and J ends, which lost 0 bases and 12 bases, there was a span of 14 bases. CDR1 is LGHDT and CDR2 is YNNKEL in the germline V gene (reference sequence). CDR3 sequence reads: CASSQDLAAANTF. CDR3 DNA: TGTGCCAGCAGCCAAGATCTTGCTGCAGCAAACACCTTC. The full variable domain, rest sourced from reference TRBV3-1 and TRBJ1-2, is DTAVSQTPKYLVTQMGNDKSIKCEQNLGHDTMYWYKQDSKKFLKIMFSYNNKELIINETVPNRFSPKSPDKAHLNLHINSLELGDSAVYFCASSQDLAAANTFGSGTRLTVV.

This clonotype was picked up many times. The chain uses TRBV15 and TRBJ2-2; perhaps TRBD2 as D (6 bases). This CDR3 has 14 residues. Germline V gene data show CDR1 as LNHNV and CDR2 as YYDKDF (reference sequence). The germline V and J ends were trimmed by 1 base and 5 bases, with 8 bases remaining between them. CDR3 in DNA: TGTGCCACCAGCAGAGGGGCGGGGACCGGGGAGCTGTTTTTT. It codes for CATSRGAGTGELFF.

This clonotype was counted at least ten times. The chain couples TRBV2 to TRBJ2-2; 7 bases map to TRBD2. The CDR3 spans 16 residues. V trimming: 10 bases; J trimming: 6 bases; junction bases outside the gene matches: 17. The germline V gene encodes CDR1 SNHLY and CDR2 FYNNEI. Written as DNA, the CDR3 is TGTGCCACCACAGGCCGGGGCGGGGGATTTCCCGGGGAGCTGTTTTTT. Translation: CATTGRGGGFPGELFF.

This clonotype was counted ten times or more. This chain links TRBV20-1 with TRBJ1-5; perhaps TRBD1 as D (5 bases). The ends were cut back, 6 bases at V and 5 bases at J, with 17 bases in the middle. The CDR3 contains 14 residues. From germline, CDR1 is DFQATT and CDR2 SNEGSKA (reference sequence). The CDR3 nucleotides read TGCAGTGCCACCAGGGACGGGGTCGATCAGCCCCAGCATTTT. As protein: CSATRDGVDQPQHF.

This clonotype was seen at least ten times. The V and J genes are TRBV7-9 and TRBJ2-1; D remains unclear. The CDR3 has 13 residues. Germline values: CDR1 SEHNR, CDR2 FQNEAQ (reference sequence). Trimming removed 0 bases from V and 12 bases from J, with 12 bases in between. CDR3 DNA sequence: TGTGCCAGCAGCTTAGCGCAACGAGACGGGCAGTTCTTC. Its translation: CASSLAQRDGQFF.

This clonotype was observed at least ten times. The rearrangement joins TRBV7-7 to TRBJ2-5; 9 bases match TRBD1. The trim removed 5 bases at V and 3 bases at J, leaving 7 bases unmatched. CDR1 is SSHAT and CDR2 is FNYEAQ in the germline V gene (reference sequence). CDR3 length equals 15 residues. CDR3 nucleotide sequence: TGTGCCAGCAGCCGTGGGACAGGGAGCGAAGAGACCCAGTACTTC. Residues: CASSRGTGSEETQYF. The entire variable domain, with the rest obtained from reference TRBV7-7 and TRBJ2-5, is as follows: GAGVSQSPRYKVTKRGQDVTLRCDPISSHATLYWYQQALGQGPEFLTYFNYEAQPDKSGLPSDRFSAERPEGSISTLTIQRTEQRDSAMYRCASSRGTGSEETQYFGPGTRLLVL.

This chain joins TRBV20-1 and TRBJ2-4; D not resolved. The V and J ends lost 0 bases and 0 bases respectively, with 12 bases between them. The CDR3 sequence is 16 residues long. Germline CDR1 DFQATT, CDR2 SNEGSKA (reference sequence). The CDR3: CSARDEDTVAKNIQYF. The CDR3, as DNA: TGCAGTGCTAGAGATGAGGATACAGTAGCCAAAAACATTCAGTACTTC.

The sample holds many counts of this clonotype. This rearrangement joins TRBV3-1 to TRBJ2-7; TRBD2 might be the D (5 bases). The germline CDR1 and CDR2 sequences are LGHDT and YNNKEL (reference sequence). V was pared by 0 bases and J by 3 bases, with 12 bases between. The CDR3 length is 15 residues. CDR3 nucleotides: TGTGCCAGCAGCCAAGATACGAGCGGATACTACGAGCAGTACTTC. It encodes CASSQDTSGYYEQYF.

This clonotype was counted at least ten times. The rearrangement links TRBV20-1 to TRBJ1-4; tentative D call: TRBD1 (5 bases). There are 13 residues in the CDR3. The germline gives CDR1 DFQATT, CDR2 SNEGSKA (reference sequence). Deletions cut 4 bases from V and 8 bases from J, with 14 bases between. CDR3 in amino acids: CSATTSQGEKLFF. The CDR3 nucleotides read TGCAGTGCTACCACCTCGCAGGGAGAAAAACTGTTTTTT.

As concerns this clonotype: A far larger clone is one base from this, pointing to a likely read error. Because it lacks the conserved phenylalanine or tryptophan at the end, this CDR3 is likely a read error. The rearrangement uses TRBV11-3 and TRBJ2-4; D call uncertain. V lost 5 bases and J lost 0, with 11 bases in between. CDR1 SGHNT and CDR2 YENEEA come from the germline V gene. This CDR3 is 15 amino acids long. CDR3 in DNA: TGTGCCAGCAGCCCCCCCATGCGAGCCAAAAACATTCAGTACCTC. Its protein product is CASSPPMRAKNIQYL.

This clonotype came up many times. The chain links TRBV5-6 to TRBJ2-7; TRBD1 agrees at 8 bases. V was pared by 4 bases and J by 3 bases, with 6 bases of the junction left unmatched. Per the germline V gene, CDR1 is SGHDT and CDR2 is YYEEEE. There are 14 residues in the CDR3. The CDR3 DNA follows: TGTGCCAGCAGCGAGACAGGGGAGAGCTACGAGCAGTACTTC. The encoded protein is CASSETGESYEQYF.